This passage covers 19 T cell receptor beta chains from one sample sequenced in a study of blood T cell repertoires in COVID-19. Measured with immunoSEQ multiplex PCR; TCRdb has only the in-frame clones, and not every one. The sample has over 15,000 clones, approximately 78% seen once. The sequenced sample was peripheral blood. The receptors shown here come from a man in his 60s with active or convalescent COVID-19.

This sequence joins TRBV6-1 and TRBJ2-2, with D possibly matching TRBD1 (6 bases). V lost 1 base and J 7 bases, leaving 13 bases between the germline ends. This CDR3 spans 15 amino acids. Per germline, CDR1 MNHNS and CDR2 SASEGT. The CDR3 coding sequence is TGTGCCAGCAGTGAAGTGGGGGCTGGCGGCGGGGAGCTGTTTTTT. Its translation: CASSEVGAGGGELFF.

The chain carries TRBV11-2 and TRBJ1-5; D uncertain. This CDR3 is built from 13 residues. From germline, CDR1 is SGHAT and CDR2 FQNNGV. With 5 bases removed from V and 0 bases from J, the gap between germline ends came to 5 bases. CDR3: CASSQNSNQPQHF. In DNA, the CDR3 is TGTGCCAGCAGCCAAAATAGCAATCAGCCCCAGCATTTT.

V and J are TRBV6-5 and TRBJ1-5; 7 nucleotides match TRBD1. The V and J ends lost 6 bases and 4 bases, in that order; junction bases with no gene match: 6. CDR1 MNHEY and CDR2 SVGAGI come from the germline V gene. The CDR3 sequence is 14 residues long. CDR3 coding DNA: TGTGCCAGCAGCCTAGGGACAGATAATCAGCCCCAGCATTTT. The encoded protein is CASSLGTDNQPQHF.

This clone showed up just once. The chain employs TRBV28 and TRBJ1-1; 8 bases match TRBD1. Looked up from germline, CDR1 is MDHEN and CDR2 is SYDVKM. The CDR3 spans 18 residues. The V gene end was trimmed by 5 bases and the J gene end by 3 bases; junction bases not matched to a gene: 17. Here the CDR3 reads CASSPPPRGRQRDTEAFF. CDR3 in DNA: TGTGCCAGCAGTCCCCCCCCCAGGGGGCGACAGCGGGACACTGAAGCTTTCTTT.

V is TRBV27 and J is TRBJ1-5; 8 nucleotides align to TRBD1. Germline CDR1 is MNHEY and CDR2 is SMNVEV (reference sequence). The J segment lost 4 bases and the V segment lost 7 bases, leaving 3 bases of the junction unmatched. The CDR3 contains 13 residues. The CDR3 loop is CASKQGVNQPQHF. The CDR3 coding sequence is TGTGCCAGCAAACAGGGGGTAAATCAGCCCCAGCATTTT.

This chain links TRBV2 with TRBJ1-2; 8 nucleotides align to TRBD1. Germline CDR1 reads SNHLY; CDR2 reads FYNNEI. The V gene end was trimmed by 1 base and the J gene end by 4 bases; junction bases not matched to a gene: 2. This CDR3 comprises 14 residues. For the CDR3, the DNA is TGTGCCAGCAGTGAAGGGGACAGGTCCTATGGCTACACCTTC. Translating gives CASSEGDRSYGYTF.

The table lists this clone with a count of one. The V gene is TRBV28, the J gene TRBJ1-2; 10 bases are a match to TRBD1. Trimming removed 2 bases from V and 0 bases from J; junction bases left unmatched: 6. This CDR3 has 17 residues. Germline V gives CDR1 MDHEN, CDR2 SYDVKM. The CDR3 bases are TGTGCCAGCAGTTTACACGGACAGGGGGATTCTAACTATGGCTACACCTTC. It codes for CASSLHGQGDSNYGYTF.

V gene TRBV7-9 combines with J gene TRBJ1-5; D gene unclear. V was cut by 2 bases and J by 0 bases, with 5 bases left in between. Germline assignment: CDR1 SEHNR and CDR2 FQNEAQ (reference sequence). This CDR3 is built from 14 residues. CDR3 residues: CASSLTGSNQPQHF. CDR3 sequence (DNA): TGTGCCAGCAGCTTAACGGGTAGCAATCAGCCCCAGCATTTT.

This clone was counted only a few times. The V gene is TRBV6-5, the J gene TRBJ1-2; TRBD1 might be the D (5 bases). V gave up 2 bases and J gave up 7 bases, with 5 bases separating them. Germline V lookup: CDR1 MNHEY, CDR2 SVGAGI. The CDR3 totals 11 residues. CDR3 sequence: CASSYRGGYTF. Here the CDR3 DNA reads TGTGCCAGCAGTTACAGGGGTGGCTACACCTTC.

The chain has TRBV28 and TRBJ2-3, with D perhaps matching TRBD2 (5 bases). Trimming took 5 bases from V and 6 from J, leaving 9 bases between them. The CDR3 is 12 residues long. The germline CDR1 and CDR2 sequences are MDHEN and SYDVKM. The DNA of the CDR3 is TGTGCCAGCAGTGTAAAGCGGGATACGCAGTATTTT. It yields the protein CASSVKRDTQYF.

The rearrangement links TRBV29-1 to TRBJ2-5; 7 bases fit TRBD2. Germline V gene data show CDR1 as SQVTM and CDR2 as ANQGSEA. This CDR3 has 17 residues. J gave up 2 bases and V 7 bases, and 19 bases lay outside the gene matches. The chain's CDR3 is CSAHPQTPTSAQETQYF. In DNA form, the CDR3 reads TGCAGCGCCCATCCTCAAACCCCCACTAGCGCACAAGAGACCCAGTACTTC.

By its share, this clone is medium-sized. The CDR3 DNA reads as TGTGCCAGCAGTGGAACGGGACGGGACTACTACGAGCAGTACTTC. Amino acids: CASSGTGRDYYEQYF. This rearrangement joins TRBV2 to TRBJ2-7; 7 nucleotides line up with TRBD2. This CDR3 is 15 amino acids long. J was trimmed by 3 bases and V by 4 bases; bases with no gene match: 9. Germline-derived CDR1 and CDR2 are SNHLY and FYNNEI. The full variable domain, its missing parts supplied by reference TRBV2 and TRBJ2-7, is EPEVTQTPSHQVTQMGQEVILRCVPISNHLYFYWYRQILGQKVEFLVSFYNNEISEKSEIFDDQFSVERPDGSNFTLKIRSTKLEDSAMYFCASSGTGRDYYEQYFGPGTRLTVT.

The chain is built from TRBV18 and TRBJ2-4; D remains unclear. V was trimmed by 2 bases and J by 8 bases, leaving 7 bases between them. Germline values: CDR1 KGHSH, CDR2 LQKENI. The CDR3 spans 12 residues. The chain's CDR3 is CASSPIGDIQYF. In DNA, the CDR3 is TGTGCCAGCTCACCAATAGGAGACATTCAGTACTTC.

The V gene is TRBV5-4, the J gene TRBJ2-1; TRBD2 matches at 9 bases. This CDR3 contains 16 residues. Germline V gives CDR1 SGHNT, CDR2 YYREEE (reference sequence). V shed 7 bases and J 3 bases; nucleotides not matched to a gene: 11. The CDR3 DNA reads TGTGCCAGCCGCAAGAACATAGCGGGAGACTACAATGAGCAGTTCTTC. Amino acid sequence: CASRKNIAGDYNEQFF.

This rearrangement joins TRBV30 to TRBJ2-2; tentatively, D is TRBD2 (5 bases). V lost 4 bases and J 1 base, leaving 10 bases between the germline ends. Germline V gene lookup returns CDR1 GTSNPN and CDR2 SVGIG (reference sequence). The CDR3 totals 14 residues. CDR3 amino acids: CAWTAGMNTGELFF. CDR3 bases: TGTGCCTGGACGGCGGGCATGAACACCGGGGAGCTGTTTTTT.

This sequence joins TRBV2 and TRBJ2-1; TRBD1 aligns across 8 bases. After removal of 6 bases from V and 2 bases from J, the junction contained 6 bases not matched to a gene. CDR1 and CDR2 (germline): SNHLY, FYNNEI. This CDR3 comprises 15 residues. CDR3 in amino acids: CASSARGPTYNEQFF. The CDR3 DNA sequence: TGTGCCAGCAGCGCCAGGGGGCCTACCTACAATGAGCAGTTCTTC.

This chain connects TRBV3-1 (or the pseudogene TRBV3-2) to TRBJ2-7; the match to TRBD2 covers 11 bases. The junction had 4 bases not matched to a gene; V was cut back by 8 bases and J by 4 bases. This CDR3 is built from 13 residues. Germline V lookup: CDR1 LGHDT, CDR2 YNNKEL (reference sequence). This CDR3 is CASRLAGSYEQYF. CDR3 nucleotide sequence: TGTGCCAGCCGACTAGCGGGGAGTTACGAGCAGTACTTC.

This clone counts as large. CDR3 amino acids: CASSVYGSGGTGELFF. As DNA, the CDR3 is TGTGCCAGCAGCGTATACGGTAGCGGGGGGACCGGGGAGCTGTTTTTT. The V gene is TRBV9, the J gene TRBJ2-2, with 10 bases matching TRBD2. V shed 1 base, J shed 5 bases, and the junction held 5 bases outside the gene matches. The germline V gene has CDR1 SGDLS and CDR2 YYNGEE. This CDR3 contains 16 residues.

The chain has TRBV19 and TRBJ2-2, with D perhaps matching TRBD2 (6 bases). Germline lookup yields CDR1 LNHDA and CDR2 SQIVND (reference sequence). V was shortened by 4 bases and J by 0 bases, with 12 bases between the two germline ends. The CDR3 extends over 16 amino acids. Here the CDR3 DNA reads TGTGCCAGTAGTACGGGGACTGCAGCGAACACCGGGGAGCTGTTTTTT. Protein product: CASSTGTAANTGELFF.